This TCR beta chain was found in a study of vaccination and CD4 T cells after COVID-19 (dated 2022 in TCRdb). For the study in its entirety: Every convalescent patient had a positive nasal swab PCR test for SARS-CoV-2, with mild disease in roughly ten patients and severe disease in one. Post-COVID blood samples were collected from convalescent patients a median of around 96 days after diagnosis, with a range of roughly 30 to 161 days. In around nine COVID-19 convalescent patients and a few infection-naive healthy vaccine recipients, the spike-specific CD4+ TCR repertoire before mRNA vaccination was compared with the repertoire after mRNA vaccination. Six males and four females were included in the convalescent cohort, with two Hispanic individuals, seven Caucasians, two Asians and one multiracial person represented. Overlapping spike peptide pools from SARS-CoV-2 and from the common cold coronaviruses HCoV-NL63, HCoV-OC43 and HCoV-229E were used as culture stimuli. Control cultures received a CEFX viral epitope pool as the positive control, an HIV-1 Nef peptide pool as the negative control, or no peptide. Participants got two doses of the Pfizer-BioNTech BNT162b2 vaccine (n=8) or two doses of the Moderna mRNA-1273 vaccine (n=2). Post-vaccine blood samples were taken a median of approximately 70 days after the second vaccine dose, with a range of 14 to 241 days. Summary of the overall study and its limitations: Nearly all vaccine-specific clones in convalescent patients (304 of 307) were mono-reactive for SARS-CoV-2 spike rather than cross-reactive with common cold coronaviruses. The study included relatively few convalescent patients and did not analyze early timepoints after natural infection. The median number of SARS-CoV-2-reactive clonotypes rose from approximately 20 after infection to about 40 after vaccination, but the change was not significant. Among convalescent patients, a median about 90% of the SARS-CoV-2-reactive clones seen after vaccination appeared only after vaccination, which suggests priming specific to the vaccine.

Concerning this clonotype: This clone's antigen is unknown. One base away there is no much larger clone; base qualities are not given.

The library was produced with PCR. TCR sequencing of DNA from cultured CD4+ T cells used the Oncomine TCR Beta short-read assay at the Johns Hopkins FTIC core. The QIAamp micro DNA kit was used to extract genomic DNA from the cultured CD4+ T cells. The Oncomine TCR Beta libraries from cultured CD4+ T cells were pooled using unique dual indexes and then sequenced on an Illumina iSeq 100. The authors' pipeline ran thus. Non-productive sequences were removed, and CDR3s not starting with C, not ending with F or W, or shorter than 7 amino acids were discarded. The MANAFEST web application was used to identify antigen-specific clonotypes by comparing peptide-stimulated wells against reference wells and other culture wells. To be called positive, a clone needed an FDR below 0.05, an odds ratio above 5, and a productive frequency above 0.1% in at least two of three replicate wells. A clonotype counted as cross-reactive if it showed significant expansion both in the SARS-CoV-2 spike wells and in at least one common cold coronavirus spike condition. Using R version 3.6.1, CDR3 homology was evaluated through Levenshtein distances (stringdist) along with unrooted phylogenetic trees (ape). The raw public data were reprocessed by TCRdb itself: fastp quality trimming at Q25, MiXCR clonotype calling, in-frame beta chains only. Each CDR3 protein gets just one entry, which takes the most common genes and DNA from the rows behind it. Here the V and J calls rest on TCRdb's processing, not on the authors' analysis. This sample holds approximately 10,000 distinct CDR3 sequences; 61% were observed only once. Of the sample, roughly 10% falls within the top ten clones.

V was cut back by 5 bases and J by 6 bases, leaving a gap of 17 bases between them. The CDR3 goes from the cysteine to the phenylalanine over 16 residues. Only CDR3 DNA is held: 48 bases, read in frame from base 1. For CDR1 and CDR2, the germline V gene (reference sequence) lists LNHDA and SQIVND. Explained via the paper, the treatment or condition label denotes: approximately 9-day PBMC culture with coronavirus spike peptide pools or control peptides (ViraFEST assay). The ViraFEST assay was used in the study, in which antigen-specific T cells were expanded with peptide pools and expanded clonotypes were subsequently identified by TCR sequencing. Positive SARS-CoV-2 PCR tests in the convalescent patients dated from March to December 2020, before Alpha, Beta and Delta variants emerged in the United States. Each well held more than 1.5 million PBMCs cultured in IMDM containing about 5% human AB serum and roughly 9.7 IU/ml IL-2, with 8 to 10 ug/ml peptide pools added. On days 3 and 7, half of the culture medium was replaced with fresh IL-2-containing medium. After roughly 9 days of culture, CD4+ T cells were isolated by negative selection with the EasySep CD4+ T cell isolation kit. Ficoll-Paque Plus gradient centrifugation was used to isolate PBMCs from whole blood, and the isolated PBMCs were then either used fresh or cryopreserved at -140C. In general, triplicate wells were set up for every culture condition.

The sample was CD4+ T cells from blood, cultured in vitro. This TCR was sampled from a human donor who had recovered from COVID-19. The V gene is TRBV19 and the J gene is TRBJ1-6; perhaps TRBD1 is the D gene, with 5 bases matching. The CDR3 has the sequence CASSAKGKLLNSPLHF. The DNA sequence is TGTGCCAGTAGTGCCAAGGGGAAACTGCTTAATTCACCCCTCCACTTT.